Shown below are 20 T cell receptor beta chains from a single sample sequenced in a study of CD8 T cells in ankylosing spondylitis. Findings and caveats of the study: Characteristic of ankylosing spondylitis blood, it appeared, was a TCR beta motif comprising about eight highly homologous variants.

TCRdb processed the 5' RACE reads anew with MiXCR; each CDR3 protein has one entry. The data contain 450,000 to 550,000 distinct CDR3 sequences, roughly 5.2% of them seen just once; the ten biggest clones take up approximately 3.5%. These receptors have no known antigen. Material: blood, either unsorted or a sorted T cell fraction (not recorded which). These receptors came from a male donor with ankylosing spondylitis.

This clonotype appeared many times. The gene calls are TRBV28 and TRBJ2-1, with D perhaps given as TRBD1 or TRBD2 (5 bases each). Germline V lookup: CDR1 MDHEN, CDR2 SYDVKM. V was pared by 5 bases and J by 2 bases, with 19 bases between. CDR3 length: 17 residues. The CDR3 is CASSTWDELGTYNEQFF. In DNA, the CDR3 is TGTGCCAGCAGTACCTGGGACGAGCTAGGGACCTACAATGAGCAGTTCTTC.

A few counts support this clonotype. This rearrangement joins TRBV6-2 or TRBV6-3 to TRBJ1-5; possibly TRBD1 for D (5 bases). The CDR3 loop spans 14 amino acids. The V end lost 4 bases, the J end lost 4 bases, and 11 bases lay between the germline ends. The germline CDR1 and CDR2 sequences are MNHEY and SVGEGT. CDR3 bases: TGTGCCAGCAGTTCCTACGGGGGGAATCAGCCCCAGCATTTT. This translates into CASSSYGGNQPQHF.

Many counts were recorded for this clonotype. The chain combines TRBV6-2 or TRBV6-3 with TRBJ2-5; TRBD1 matches at 7 bases. The CDR3 length is 14 residues. Germline lookup yields CDR1 MNHEY and CDR2 SVGEGT. V lost 8 bases, J lost 4 bases, and 10 bases stayed unmatched. The CDR3 DNA reads as TGTGCCAGCCACGACGACAGGGACAGAGAGACCCAGTACTTC. This encodes CASHDDRDRETQYF.

This clonotype was found a few times. This chain links TRBV6-2 or TRBV6-3 with TRBJ2-7; D call uncertain. Trimming left V 6 bases short and J 1 base short, with 7 bases between. Germline CDR1 and CDR2: MNHEY and SVGEGT. The CDR3 totals 12 residues. The CDR3 is CASRTLSYEQYF. The CDR3 DNA is TGTGCCAGCAGGACTCTTTCCTACGAGCAGTACTTC.

In this sample, this clonotype turned up many times. V gene TRBV6-5 combines with J gene TRBJ1-1; weak D call: TRBD1 (6 bases). This CDR3 is built from 13 residues. The V gene lost 0 bases and the J gene lost 11 bases, with 13 bases spanning the gap. Germline CDR1 and CDR2: MNHEY and SVGAGI. CDR3 region: CASSYSGGVGAFF. The CDR3 nucleotides read TGTGCCAGCAGTTACTCTGGGGGCGTGGGGGCTTTCTTT.

This clonotype has a count of ten or more. This rearrangement joins TRBV7-2 to TRBJ1-2; D might be TRBD1 (5 bases). This CDR3 is 14 amino acids long. Germline values: CDR1 SGHTA, CDR2 FQGNSA. Trimming cost V 1 base and J 8 bases, with 14 bases left between them. CDR3 DNA: TGTGCCAGCAGCTTAGTGGGGCAGGGCTACGGCTACACCTTC. It encodes CASSLVGQGYGYTF.

This clonotype was picked up many times. The chain employs TRBV7-9 and TRBJ1-2; D unresolved. Germline V gene data show CDR1 as SEHNR and CDR2 as FQNEAQ (reference sequence). Deletions cut 5 bases from V and 3 bases from J, with 13 bases between. This CDR3 has 14 residues. The CDR3 reads CASSQGWPYYGYTF. CDR3 in DNA: TGTGCCAGCAGCCAAGGCTGGCCTTACTATGGCTACACCTTC.

This clonotype has a count of ten or more. The chain links TRBV7-9 to TRBJ2-3, with D perhaps TRBD1 or TRBD2 (6 bases each). Trimming pared 4 bases from V and 0 bases from J, leaving 14 bases between. The germline CDR1 and CDR2 sequences are SEHNR and FQNEAQ (reference sequence). The CDR3 has 16 residues. CDR3 bases: TGTGCCAGCAGCTCGGGGAGGACAGTTAGCACAGATACGCAGTATTTT. It codes for CASSSGRTVSTDTQYF.

The rearrangement uses TRBV15 and TRBJ1-1; D gene uncertain. Trimming took off 2 bases at V and 1 base at J, with 8 bases between the two ends. Germline CDR1 and CDR2: LNHNV and YYDKDF (reference sequence). The CDR3 length is 14 residues. This chain's CDR3 is CATSRWEGNTEAFF. The CDR3 DNA reads as TGTGCCACCAGCAGATGGGAGGGGAACACTGAAGCTTTCTTT.

This clonotype was counted at least ten times. The chain has TRBV20-1 and TRBJ1-1; tentatively, D is TRBD1 (6 bases). The ends were cut back, 7 bases at V and 1 base at J, with 16 bases in the middle. The V gene's germline CDR1 is DFQATT and CDR2 SNEGSKA (reference sequence). The CDR3 extends over 14 amino acids. The CDR3 sequence: CSVRRGLGNTEAFF. The CDR3 DNA is TGCAGTGTCAGGCGGGGGCTGGGGAACACTGAAGCTTTCTTT.

The chain uses TRBV7-2 and TRBJ1-5; D call uncertain. Per germline, CDR1 SGHTA and CDR2 FQGNSA. CDR3 length: 15 residues. Trimming left V 7 bases short and J 0 bases short, with 13 bases between. The CDR3 nucleotides are TGTGCCAGCATCCCCCGGGCCGGTAGCAATCAGCCCCAGCATTTT. Amino acid sequence: CASIPRAGSNQPQHF.

This clonotype was observed at least ten times. CDR3 sequence (DNA): TGTGCCACCAGTGACCCAGGGAGGACTGAAGCTTTCTTT. Translated: CATSDPGRTEAFF. J is TRBJ1-1 and V is TRBV24-1; weak D call: TRBD1 (5 bases). The ends were cut back, 4 bases at V and 5 bases at J, with 10 bases in the middle. The CDR3 extends over 13 amino acids. Looked up from germline, CDR1 is KGHDR and CDR2 is SFDVKD.

The table lists this clonotype with many counts. CDR3 DNA: TGTGCCATCAGTGATACGGGGGGGCCAAGTTACAATGAGCAGTTCTTC. It encodes CAISDTGGPSYNEQFF. J is TRBJ2-1 and V is TRBV10-3; the match to TRBD2 covers 8 bases. Germline CDR1 ENHRY, CDR2 SYGVKD. J gave up 4 bases and V 3 bases, and 8 bases lay outside the gene matches. The CDR3 extends over 16 amino acids.

The sample holds many counts of this clonotype. The genes are TRBV4-3 and TRBJ1-1; D is unresolved. V was clipped by 1 base and J by 1 base, with 10 bases between them. CDR1 is LGHNA and CDR2 is YSLEER in the germline V gene. The CDR3 totals 15 residues. The CDR3 sequence: CASSQVSGWNTEAFF. DNA for the CDR3: TGCGCCAGCAGCCAAGTGAGCGGCTGGAACACTGAAGCTTTCTTT.

This clonotype was observed a few times. DNA of the CDR3: TGCAGTGCTAGTAAGCGACCGGATTCACCCCTCCACTTT. Translated: CSASKRPDSPLHF. This chain uses TRBV20-1 with TRBJ1-6; D is uncertain. Germline lookup yields CDR1 DFQATT and CDR2 SNEGSKA (reference sequence). Trimming took off 3 bases at V and 8 bases at J, with 11 bases between the two ends. CDR3 size: 13 residues.

The sample holds many counts of this clonotype. The chain is built from TRBV20-1 and TRBJ2-7; TRBD2 might be the D (6 bases). Germline V gene data show CDR1 as DFQATT and CDR2 as SNEGSKA (reference sequence). Trimming removed 1 base from V and 2 bases from J, with 12 bases in between. The CDR3 consists of 14 residues. DNA for the CDR3: TGCAGTGCTAGAGGAGTAGCGGATCCCTACGAGCAGTACTTC. Encoded protein: CSARGVADPYEQYF.

This clonotype was picked up many times. J is TRBJ2-1 and V is TRBV11-2; TRBD2 is a possible D gene (5 bases). The CDR3 extends over 18 amino acids. Looked up from germline, CDR1 is SGHAT and CDR2 is FQNNGV. With 2 bases removed from V and 3 bases from J, the gap between germline ends came to 20 bases. The CDR3 coding sequence is TGTGCCAGCAGCTTAAGTCCCCTCATGAGCGGATTCTACAATGAGCAGTTCTTC. Residues: CASSLSPLMSGFYNEQFF.

The sample holds many counts of this clonotype. The chain is built from TRBV29-1 and TRBJ2-3, with a weak D call TRBD1 (5 bases). Trimming stripped 6 bases from V and 4 bases from J, with 29 bases between. The CDR3 runs 18 residues. Germline values: CDR1 SQVTM, CDR2 ANQGSEA. The CDR3 coding sequence is TGCAGCGTGCCAGGACACCCCAGTCCAAGTTCCTGGCCAGATACGCAGTATTTT. This encodes CSVPGHPSPSSWPDTQYF.

The table lists this clonotype with many counts. The chain links TRBV20-1 to TRBJ1-2; D remains unclear. Looked up from germline, CDR1 is DFQATT and CDR2 is SNEGSKA (reference sequence). CDR3 length: 14 amino acids. The germline V and J ends were trimmed by 0 bases and 2 bases, with 10 bases remaining between them. CDR3 amino acids: CSARDQKRNYGYTF. The DNA of the CDR3 is TGCAGTGCTAGAGATCAGAAAAGGAACTATGGCTACACCTTC.

Many counts were recorded for this clonotype. This chain connects TRBV7-6 to TRBJ1-1; D gene unclear. Trimming removed 2 bases from V and 2 bases from J, with 9 bases in between. CDR3 length: 14 residues. Germline V gene data show CDR1 as SGHVS and CDR2 as FNYEAQ. The CDR3 region has the DNA TGTGCCAGCAGCTTAATAGCCTACAACACTGAAGCTTTCTTT. It encodes CASSLIAYNTEAFF.